Listed below are T cell receptor beta chains from one sample, sequenced in a study of T cell responses to AZD1222 COVID-19 vaccine. Generated by immunoSEQ multiplex PCR, the TCRdb table keeps only in-frame clones and is missing some. The sample records 96,000 or so clones, about 88% being singletons. This material consisted of peripheral blood, taken on day 0 of AZD1222 vaccination. The receptors stem from an adult in good health. Both conserved end residues are part of each CDR3.

TRBV19	TRBJ2-1	CASRSDRPGNEQFF
TRBV19	TRBJ1-5	CASADRGLQPQHF
TRBV11-2	TRBJ2-1	CASSLIQGAGNEQFF
TRBV19	TRBJ1-1	CASRRDQGLNTEAFF
TRBV2	TRBJ2-5	CASSEVSASQETQYF
TRBV21-1	TRBJ2-7	CASLPDGVYEQYF
TRBV19	TRBJ2-7	CASSPTGSYEQYF
TRBV15	TRBJ1-3	CATSRREGGNTIYF
TRBV11-1	TRBJ1-2	CASSPGRHGYTF
TRBV5-1	TRBJ2-3	CASSMGGGAADTQYF
TRBV28	TRBJ1-2	CASSPGGNYGYTF
TRBV10-3	TRBJ2-7	CAISDPALYEQYF
TRBV6-5	TRBJ1-4	CASSYTRGNEKLFF
TRBV5-4	TRBJ1-1	CASSSRTKGGTEAFF
TRBV27	TRBJ2-5	CASSPRTSGGMTQYF
TRBV7-9	TRBJ1-2	CASSLQLLNYGYTF
TRBV2	TRBJ1-4	CASGWTGGNEKLFF
TRBV24-1	TRBJ1-5	CATSETGGGQPQHF
TRBV11-3	TRBJ2-1	CASSLGAGVREQFF
TRBV5-1	TRBJ1-1	CASSLMGGPNTEAFF
TRBV13	TRBJ1-6	CASSLGQGSYNSPLHF
TRBV27	TRBJ2-5	CASSFLRAGETQYF
TRBV14	TRBJ1-2	CASSPQGYYGYTF
TRBV5-1	TRBJ1-5	CASSLMGGDSQPQHF
TRBV27	TRBJ2-1	CASSLTGGAYNEQFF
TRBV19	TRBJ1-2	CASSLAQGGFVGYTF
TRBV12-3/TRBV12-4	TRBJ1-5	CASSLNRNQPQHF
TRBV7-8	TRBJ2-7	CASSFGVAGGPLEQYF
TRBV4-3	TRBJ1-5	CASSQDYPGVGQPQHF
TRBV6-5	TRBJ1-3	CASTHRLMGIYF
TRBV19	TRBJ2-2	CASSTTGEAANTGELFF
TRBV7-9	TRBJ2-7	CASSLWDRGKGEQYF
TRBV9	TRBJ2-6	CASSGNSGANVLTF
TRBV4-2	TRBJ2-7	CASTAAFAGAYEQYF
TRBV2	TRBJ2-3	CASAYLAGGGTDTQYF
TRBV5-4	TRBJ1-2	CASSSPTGVNYGYTF